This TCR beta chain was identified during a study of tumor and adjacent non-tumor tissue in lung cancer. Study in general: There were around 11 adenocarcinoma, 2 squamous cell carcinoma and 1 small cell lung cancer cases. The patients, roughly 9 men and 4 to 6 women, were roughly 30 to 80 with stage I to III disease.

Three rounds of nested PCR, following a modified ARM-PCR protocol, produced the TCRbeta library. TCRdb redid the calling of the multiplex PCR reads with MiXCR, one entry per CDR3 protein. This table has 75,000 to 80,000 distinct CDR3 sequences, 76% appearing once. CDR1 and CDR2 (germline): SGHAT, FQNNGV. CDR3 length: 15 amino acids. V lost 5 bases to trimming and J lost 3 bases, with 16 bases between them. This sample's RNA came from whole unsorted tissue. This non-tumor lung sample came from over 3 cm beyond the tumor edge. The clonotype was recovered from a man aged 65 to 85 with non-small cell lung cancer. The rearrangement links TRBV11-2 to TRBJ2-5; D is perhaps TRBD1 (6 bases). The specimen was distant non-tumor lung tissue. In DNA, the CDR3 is TGTGCCAGCAGCACGAGGACAGTTAGGGAAGAGACCCAGTACTTC. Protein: CASSTRTVREETQYF.